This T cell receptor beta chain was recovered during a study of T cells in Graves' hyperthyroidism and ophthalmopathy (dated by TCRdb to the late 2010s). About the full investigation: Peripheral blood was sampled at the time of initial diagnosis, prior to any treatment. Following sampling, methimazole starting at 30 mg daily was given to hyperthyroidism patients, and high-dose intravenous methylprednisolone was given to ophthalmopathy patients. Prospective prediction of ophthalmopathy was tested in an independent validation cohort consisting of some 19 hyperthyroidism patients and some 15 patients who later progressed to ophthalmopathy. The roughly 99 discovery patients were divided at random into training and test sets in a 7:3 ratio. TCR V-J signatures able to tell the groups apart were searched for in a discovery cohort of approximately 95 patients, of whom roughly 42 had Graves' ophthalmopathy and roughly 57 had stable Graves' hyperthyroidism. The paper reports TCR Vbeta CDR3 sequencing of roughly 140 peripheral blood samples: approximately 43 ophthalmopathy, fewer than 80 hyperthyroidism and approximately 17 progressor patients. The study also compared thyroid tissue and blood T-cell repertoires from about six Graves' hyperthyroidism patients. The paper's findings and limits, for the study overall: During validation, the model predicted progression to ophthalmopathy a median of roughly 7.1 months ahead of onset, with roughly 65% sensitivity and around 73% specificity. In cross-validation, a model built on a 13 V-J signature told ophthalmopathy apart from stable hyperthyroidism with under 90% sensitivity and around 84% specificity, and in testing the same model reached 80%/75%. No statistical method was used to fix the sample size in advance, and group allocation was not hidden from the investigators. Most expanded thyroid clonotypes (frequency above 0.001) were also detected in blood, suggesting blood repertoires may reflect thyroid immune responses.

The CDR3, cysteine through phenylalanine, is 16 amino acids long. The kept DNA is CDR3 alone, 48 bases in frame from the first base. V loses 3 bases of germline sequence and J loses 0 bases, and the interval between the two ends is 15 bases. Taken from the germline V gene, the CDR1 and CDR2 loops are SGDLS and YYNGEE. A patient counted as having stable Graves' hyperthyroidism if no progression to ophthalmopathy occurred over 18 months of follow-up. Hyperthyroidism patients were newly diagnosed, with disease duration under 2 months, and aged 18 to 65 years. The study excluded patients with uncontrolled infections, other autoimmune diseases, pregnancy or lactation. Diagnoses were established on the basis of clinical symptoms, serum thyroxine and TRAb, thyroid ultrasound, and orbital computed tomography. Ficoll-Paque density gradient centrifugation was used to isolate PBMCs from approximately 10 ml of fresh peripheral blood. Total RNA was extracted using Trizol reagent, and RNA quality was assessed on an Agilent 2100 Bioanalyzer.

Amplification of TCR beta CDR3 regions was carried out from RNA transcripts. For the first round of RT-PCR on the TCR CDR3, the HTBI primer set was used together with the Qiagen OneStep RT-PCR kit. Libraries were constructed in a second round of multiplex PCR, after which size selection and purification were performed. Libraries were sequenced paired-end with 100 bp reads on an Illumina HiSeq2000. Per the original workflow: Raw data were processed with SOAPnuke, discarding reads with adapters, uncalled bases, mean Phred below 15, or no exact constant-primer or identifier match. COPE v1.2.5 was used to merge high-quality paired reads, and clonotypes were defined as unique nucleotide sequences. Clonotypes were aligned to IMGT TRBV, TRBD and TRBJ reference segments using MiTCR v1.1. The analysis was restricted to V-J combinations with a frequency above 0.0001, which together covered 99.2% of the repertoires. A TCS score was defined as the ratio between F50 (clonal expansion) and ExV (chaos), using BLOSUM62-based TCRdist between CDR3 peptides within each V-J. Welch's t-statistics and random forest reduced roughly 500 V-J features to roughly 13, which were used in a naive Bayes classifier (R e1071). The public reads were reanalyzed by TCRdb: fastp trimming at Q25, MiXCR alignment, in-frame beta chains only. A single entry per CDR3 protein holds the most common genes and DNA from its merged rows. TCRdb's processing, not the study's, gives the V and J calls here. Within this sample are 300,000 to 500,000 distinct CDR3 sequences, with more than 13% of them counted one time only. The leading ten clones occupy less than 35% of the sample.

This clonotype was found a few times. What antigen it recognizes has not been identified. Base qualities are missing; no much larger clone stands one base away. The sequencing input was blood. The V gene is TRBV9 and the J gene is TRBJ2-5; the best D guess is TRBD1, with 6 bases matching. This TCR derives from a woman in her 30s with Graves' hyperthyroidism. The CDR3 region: CASSASIQGYQETQYF. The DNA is TGTGCCAGCAGCGCCTCAATACAGGGCTACCAAGAGACCCAGTACTTC.